A single sample gave rise to the 12 T cell receptor beta chains below, sequenced in a study of technical replicates of blood from a few donors. The assay was immunoSEQ multiplex PCR, and TCRdb's table has in-frame clones only and misses some. The profile shows 54,000 or so clones, about 95% of them singletons. Sequencing was performed on T cells isolated from PBMCs. The receptor set was obtained from a human donor in good health.

Details on this clone: The junction and the germline gene differ at one end; a read error may be behind it. The chain has TRBV10-2 and TRBJ1-5; TRBD1 might be the D (6 bases). The CDR3 contains 14 residues. Per the germline V gene, CDR1 is WSHSY and CDR2 is SAAADI. The CDR3 spells CASSERWGQALADF. The CDR3 bases are TGCGCCAGCAGTGAAAGATGGGGGCAGGCCCTGGCCGATTTT.

The chain carries TRBV20-1 and TRBJ2-1; D perhaps matches TRBD2 (6 bases). The CDR3 is 11 amino acids. Trimming took 0 bases from V and 11 from J, leaving 8 bases between them. In germline, CDR1 is DFQATT, CDR2 SNEGSKA (reference sequence). CDR3 residues: CSAREGGKQFF. The CDR3 DNA sequence: TGCAGTGCTAGAGAAGGCGGGAAGCAGTTCTTC.

The V call is TRBV5-4, the J call TRBJ2-1, with 9 bases lining up with TRBD1. The junction had 9 bases not matched to a gene; V was cut back by 7 bases and J by 7 bases. CDR1 is SGHNT, CDR2 YYREEE, per germline (reference sequence). The CDR3 extends over 14 amino acids. DNA for the CDR3: TGTGCCAGCCGTATCGGGACAGGGCGGAATGAGCAGTTCTTC. Residues: CASRIGTGRNEQFF. Full variable domain (missing parts from reference TRBV5-4 and TRBJ2-1): ETGVTQSPTHLIKTRGQQVTLRCSSQSGHNTVSWYQQALGQGPQFIFQYYREEENGRGNFPPRFSGLQFPNYSSELNVNALELDDSALYLCASRIGTGRNEQFFGPGTRLTVL.

The chain couples TRBV28 to TRBJ2-7; TRBD1 might be the D (6 bases). Germline V CDR1 and CDR2: MDHEN, SYDVKM. The CDR3 sequence is 15 residues long. Trimming took 3 bases from V and 4 from J, leaving 16 bases between them. As DNA, the CDR3 is TGTGCCAGCAGTTTTGATCAGGACAGTAGTTACGAGCAGTACTTC. Translation gives CASSFDQDSSYEQYF.

V gene TRBV5-6 combines with J gene TRBJ2-7; a possible D gene is TRBD1 (6 bases). This CDR3 contains 15 residues. From germline, CDR1 is SGHDT and CDR2 YYEEEE. V was trimmed by 1 base and J by 0 bases, leaving 11 bases between them. CDR3 sequence reads: CASSLMGARSYEQYF. CDR3 bases: TGTGCCAGCAGCTTGATGGGGGCGCGCTCCTACGAGCAGTACTTC.

This clone was seen only once. J is TRBJ1-2 and V is TRBV7-9; 11 bases map to TRBD1. With 4 bases clipped from V and 4 bases from J, the junction kept 8 bases outside the gene matches. This CDR3 has 16 amino acids. Germline V CDR1 and CDR2: SEHNR, FQNEAQ (reference sequence). CDR3 in DNA: TGTGCCAGCAGCTCGACCGGGACAGGGGGTCCCTATGGCTACACCTTC. It yields the protein CASSSTGTGGPYGYTF.

J is TRBJ2-1 and V is TRBV6-5, with 7 bases lining up with TRBD2. J lost 3 bases, V lost 6 bases, and 8 bases had no gene match. Germline V CDR1 and CDR2: MNHEY, SVGAGI. The CDR3 length is 15 residues. The CDR3 protein is CASRRGDYGYNEQFF. The CDR3 DNA reads as TGTGCCAGCAGAAGAGGGGACTACGGCTACAATGAGCAGTTCTTC.

The chain uses TRBV7-9 and TRBJ1-2; no definite D call. Germline lookup yields CDR1 SEHNR and CDR2 FQNEAQ (reference sequence). V lost 5 bases, J lost 0 bases, and 7 bases lay in between. CDR3 length: 13 amino acids. CDR3 loop: CASSEGANYGYTF. The CDR3 coding sequence is TGTGCCAGCAGCGAGGGAGCTAACTATGGCTACACCTTC.

This clone was seen once. A read error may produce the germline difference seen at one junction end. The chain joins TRBV6-5 to TRBJ2-2, with D tentatively TRBD1 (7 bases). The CDR3 spans 15 residues. The germline V gene encodes CDR1 MNHEY and CDR2 SVGAGI. CDR3 sequence (DNA): TGTGCCAGCAGGAGGGGGCGAGTCAACACCGGGGGGCTGTTTTTT. Residues: CASRRGRVNTGGLFF.

The chain couples TRBV6-5 to TRBJ2-3, with D tentatively TRBD2 (5 bases). Trimming shortened V by 4 bases and J by 0 bases, and 8 bases separated the two germline ends. This CDR3 contains 14 residues. Looked up from germline, CDR1 is MNHEY and CDR2 is SVGAGI. The DNA of the CDR3 is TGTGCCAGCAGTTCGAGGGCCAGCACAGATACGCAGTATTTT. Protein: CASSSRASTDTQYF.

The chain has TRBV18 and TRBJ2-2; 12 bases agree with TRBD2. This CDR3 comprises 21 residues. V shed 3 bases, J shed 5 bases, and the junction held 19 bases outside the gene matches. The germline V gene encodes CDR1 KGHSH and CDR2 LQKENI. DNA for the CDR3: TGTGCCAGCTCACCCCCGCCGGTTTGGACTAGCGGGAAAGCTGGTACCGGGGAGCTGTTTTTT. Translated: CASSPPPVWTSGKAGTGELFF.

J is TRBJ2-7 and V is TRBV18; 9 nucleotides match TRBD2. Trimming took 4 bases from V and 4 from J; bases not matched to a gene: 2. The germline gives CDR1 KGHSH, CDR2 LQKENI. CDR3 length equals 13 residues. CDR3 in DNA: TGTGCCAGCTCACTAGCGGGAGTTTACGAGCAGTACTTC. Translated: CASSLAGVYEQYF. The complete variable domain, with remaining parts taken from reference TRBV18 and TRBJ2-7, reads NAGVMQNPRHLVRRRGQEARLRCSPMKGHSHVYWYRQLPEEGLKFMVYLQKENIIDESGMPKERFSAEFPKEGPSILRIQQVVRGDSAAYFCASSLAGVYEQYFGPGTRLTVT.